The 19 T cell receptor beta chains in this list originate from one sample, sequenced in a study of control samples from healthy donors and cancer patients. Method: immunoSEQ multiplex PCR; TCRdb's copy keeps in-frame clones and lacks some. The sample holds approximately 94,000 clones; roughly nine tenths are singletons and the top ten take 0.92%. Sequencing input: blood. The receptors stem from a woman in her thirties in good health.

The rearrangement links TRBV5-5 to TRBJ1-2; D is unclear. Trimming removed 0 bases at V and 2 bases at J, with 8 bases between. CDR3 length: 14 residues. The germline V gene encodes CDR1 SGHKS and CDR2 YYEKEE (reference sequence). The CDR3 sequence is CASSLGPENYGYTF. CDR3 in DNA: TGTGCCAGCAGCTTGGGGCCAGAGAACTATGGCTACACCTTC. The full variable domain, its missing parts supplied by reference TRBV5-5 and TRBJ1-2, is DAGVTQSPTHLIKTRGQQVTLRCSPISGHKSVSWYQQVLGQGPQFIFQYYEKEERGRGNFPDRFSARQFPNYSSELNVNALLLGDSALYLCASSLGPENYGYTFGSGTRLTVV.

This chain connects TRBV29-1 to TRBJ2-7; no reliable D call. The CDR3 covers 12 residues. CDR1 and CDR2 from the germline V gene are SQVTM and ANQGSEA. V shed 4 bases and J shed 3 bases, with 10 bases lying between them. DNA of the CDR3: TGCAGCGTTGGAGGCTTGGGCTACGAGCAGTACTTC. Translated, it gives CSVGGLGYEQYF.

V gene TRBV2 combines with J gene TRBJ1-5; D possibly corresponds to TRBD1 (6 bases). CDR1 is SNHLY and CDR2 is FYNNEI in the germline V gene. Between the trimmed V and J ends, which lost 6 bases and 7 bases, there was a span of 13 bases. This CDR3 contains 13 residues. The CDR3 protein is CASRQGWEQPQHF. The CDR3 nucleotides read TGTGCCAGCAGACAGGGCTGGGAGCAGCCCCAGCATTTT. The entire variable domain, with the rest obtained from reference TRBV2 and TRBJ1-5, is as follows: EPEVTQTPSHQVTQMGQEVILRCVPISNHLYFYWYRQILGQKVEFLVSFYNNEISEKSEIFDDQFSVERPDGSNFTLKIRSTKLEDSAMYFCASRQGWEQPQHFGDGTRLSIL.

The chain links TRBV7-8 to TRBJ1-5; D unresolved. Germline assignment: CDR1 SGHVS and CDR2 FQNEAQ. V lost 6 bases to trimming and J lost 6 bases, with 18 bases between them. The CDR3 is 15 residues long. The DNA of the CDR3 is TGTGCCAGCAGTCGAAGAAGGGAAAGGAGTCAGCCCCAGCATTTT. Its protein product is CASSRRRERSQPQHF.

V usage is TRBV5-1 and J usage is TRBJ1-4; the D is unclear. The CDR3 length is 16 residues. The germline CDR1 and CDR2 sequences are SGHRS and YFSETQ. The V gene lost 0 bases and the J gene lost 2 bases, with 11 bases spanning the gap. CDR3 residues: CASSLAGGRTNEKLFF. The CDR3 nucleotides are TGCGCCAGCAGCTTGGCAGGTGGAAGGACTAATGAAAAACTGTTTTTT. The whole variable domain, filled in from reference TRBV5-1 and TRBJ1-4, reads KAGVTQTPRYLIKTRGQQVTLSCSPISGHRSVSWYQQTPGQGLQFLFEYFSETQRNKGNFPGRFSGRQFSNSRSEMNVSTLELGDSALYLCASSLAGGRTNEKLFFGSGTQLSVL.

V and J are TRBV6-4 and TRBJ2-2; 9 positions match TRBD1. CDR1 MRHNA and CDR2 SNTAGT come from the germline V gene. Unmatched junction bases numbered 3, after V lost 3 bases and J lost 4 bases. This CDR3 contains 15 residues. The CDR3 DNA follows: TGTGCCAGCAGTGAGGGACAGGGAAGCACCGGGGAGCTGTTTTTT. This translates into CASSEGQGSTGELFF.

The chain couples TRBV6-5 to TRBJ1-2, with TRBD1 matching over 7 bases. J gave up 2 bases and V 2 bases, and 2 bases lay outside the gene matches. CDR1 and CDR2 (germline): MNHEY, SVGAGI. This CDR3 contains 14 residues. The CDR3: CASSYRDRNYGYTF. CDR3 DNA: TGTGCCAGCAGTTACAGGGACAGAAACTATGGCTACACCTTC.

The V and J genes are TRBV6-5 and TRBJ1-1; 9 positions agree with TRBD1. The CDR3 is made up of 14 amino acids. V lost 7 bases and J lost 7; bases outside the gene matches: 10. Germline V lookup: CDR1 MNHEY, CDR2 SVGAGI. The CDR3 DNA is TGTGCCAGCACTACCCGGACAGGGGCGATTGAAGCTTTCTTT. This translates into CASTTRTGAIEAFF.

J is TRBJ1-1 and V is TRBV4-1; D gene uncertain. CDR1 and CDR2 from the germline V gene are MGHRA and YSYEKL. The V end was cut by 1 base, the J end by 0 bases, with 15 bases between. The CDR3 runs 17 residues. The CDR3 DNA reads TGCGCCAGCAGCCAAGCCCAGGTGGCGGGGATGAACACTGAAGCTTTCTTT. This sequence encodes CASSQAQVAGMNTEAFF.

CDR3 bases: TGTGCCAGCTCACCGGCGATCGAGAACACCGGGGAGCTGTTTTTT. This translates into CASSPAIENTGELFF. The J gene is TRBJ2-2, the V gene TRBV18; the D is unclear. This CDR3 has 15 residues. V lost 3 bases and J lost 1, with 9 bases in between. The germline V gene encodes CDR1 KGHSH and CDR2 LQKENI.

For this clone: Other DNA sequences in the sample encode the same CDR3. V is TRBV28 and J is TRBJ1-5; D unresolved. From germline, CDR1 is MDHEN and CDR2 SYDVKM. V dropped 6 bases and J dropped 2 bases, with 2 bases sitting between them. This CDR3 has 11 residues. The CDR3 loop is CASSGNQPQHF. The CDR3 coding sequence is TGTGCCAGCAGCGGCAATCAGCCCCAGCATTTT. Variable domain in full (rest from reference TRBV28 and TRBJ1-5): DVKVTQSSRYLVKRTGEKVFLECVQDMDHENMFWYRQDPGLGLRLIYFSYDVKMKEKGDIPEGYSVSREKKERFSLILESASTNQTSMYLCASSGNQPQHFGDGTRLSIL.

Of note for this clone: The sample holds other DNA sequences that translate to the same CDR3. The V gene is TRBV18, the J gene TRBJ1-4; the D gene is possibly TRBD1 (5 bases). V was pared by 3 bases and J by 8 bases, with 10 bases between. Germline-derived CDR1 and CDR2 are KGHSH and LQKENI. The CDR3 contains 13 residues. CDR3 coding DNA: TGTGCCAGCTCACCTACCGGGGGGGAAAAACTGTTTTTT. This translates into CASSPTGGEKLFF.

CDR3 region: CASSVGTGGGNLFF. Here the CDR3 DNA reads TGTGCCAGCAGCGTCGGGACAGGGGGGGGTAACCTGTTTTTT. The chain is built from TRBV9 and TRBJ1-4, with 11 bases aligning to TRBD1. CDR3 length equals 14 residues. Germline lookup yields CDR1 SGDLS and CDR2 YYNGEE. The trim removed 2 bases at V and 14 bases at J, leaving 8 bases unmatched. Together with reference TRBV9 and TRBJ1-4, the CDR3 gives the full variable domain: DSGVTQTPKHLITATGQRVTLRCSPRSGDLSVYWYQQSLDQGLQFLIQYYNGEERAKGNILERFSAQQFPDLHSELNLSSLELGDSALYFCASSVGTGGGNLFFGSGTQLSVL.

As for this clone: Different DNA sequences within this sample yield the same CDR3. V gene TRBV5-1 combines with J gene TRBJ1-5, with D possibly matching TRBD1 (5 bases). The CDR3 loop spans 14 amino acids. Between the trimmed V and J ends, which lost 0 bases and 2 bases, there was a span of 6 bases. Germline CDR1 and CDR2: SGHRS and YFSETQ. As DNA, the CDR3 is TGCGCCAGCAGCTTGGTGGGGGGCAATCAGCCCCAGCATTTT. This codes for CASSLVGGNQPQHF.

The CDR3 DNA sequence: TGCGCCAGCAGCTTGCGGGTCAGATTAGAAGAAGCCAAAAACATTCAGTACTTC. Its protein is CASSLRVRLEEAKNIQYF. V is TRBV5-1 and J is TRBJ2-4; no definite D call. The CDR3 covers 18 residues. Trimming took off 1 base at V and 0 bases at J, with 17 bases between the two ends. Per the germline V gene, CDR1 is SGHRS and CDR2 is YFSETQ.

The rearrangement joins TRBV3-1 (or the pseudogene TRBV3-2) to TRBJ2-3; D gene ambiguous. In germline, CDR1 is LGHDT, CDR2 YNNKEL (reference sequence). This CDR3 has 14 amino acids. Trimming shortened V by 2 bases and J by 1 base, and 7 bases separated the two germline ends. CDR3 protein: CASSQKSGTDTQYF. The CDR3 nucleotides read TGTGCCAGCAGCCAAAAAAGCGGCACAGATACGCAGTATTTT.

The V and J genes are TRBV25-1 and TRBJ2-7, with TRBD1 matching over 8 bases. J gave up 3 bases and V 4 bases, and 8 bases lay outside the gene matches. Germline V lookup: CDR1 MGHDK, CDR2 SYGVNS. The CDR3 has 15 amino acids. Written as DNA, the CDR3 is TGTGCCAGCAGTGCCCCGGGACAGGCCCGCTACGAGCAGTACTTC. Translating it yields CASSAPGQARYEQYF.

The chain employs TRBV27 and TRBJ2-1, with 11 bases lining up with TRBD2. Germline CDR1 is MNHEY and CDR2 is SMNVEV (reference sequence). The CDR3 length is 16 residues. Trimming took 6 bases from V and 3 from J; bases not matched to a gene: 7. CDR3 in amino acids: CASRRGLAENYNEQFF. In DNA form, the CDR3 reads TGTGCCAGCAGAAGGGGACTAGCGGAAAACTACAATGAGCAGTTCTTC.

The gene calls are TRBV2 and TRBJ1-4; D not resolved. Germline V gene data show CDR1 as SNHLY and CDR2 as FYNNEI. The germline V and J ends were trimmed by 1 base and 9 bases, with 3 bases remaining between them. CDR3 length equals 11 residues. The CDR3: CASSEGQKLFF. The CDR3 DNA sequence: TGTGCCAGCAGTGAAGGGCAAAAACTGTTTTTT.